This T cell receptor (beta chain) emerged from a study of PD-1 blockade in classical Hodgkin lymphoma. Overall study results and limits: Factors driving the repertoire differences, possibly disease activity or prior therapy, remain undefined.

In this sample, this clone turned up once. Its antigen is unknown. CDR1 and CDR2 (germline): MDHEN, SYDVKM. The V gene end was trimmed by 4 bases and the J gene end by 7 bases; junction bases not matched to a gene: 11. The CDR3 covers 17 residues. Libraries were prepared by immunoSEQ multiplex PCR; TCRdb keeps only in-frame clonotypes and omits some of them. Of tens of thousands of clones in the sample, 85% to 95% were seen once. Every single patient, without exception, relapsed after autologous stem cell transplantation, and brentuximab vedotin exposure varied. The sequences come from peripheral blood mononuclear cells (PBMCs), collected at baseline. This TCR was sampled from a human donor with classical Hodgkin lymphoma. The rearrangement links TRBV28 to TRBJ2-2; 11 positions agree with TRBD2. The CDR3 protein is CASSYELSGRADGELFF. DNA for the CDR3: TGTGCCAGCAGTTATGAACTTAGCGGGAGGGCCGACGGGGAGCTGTTTTTT.